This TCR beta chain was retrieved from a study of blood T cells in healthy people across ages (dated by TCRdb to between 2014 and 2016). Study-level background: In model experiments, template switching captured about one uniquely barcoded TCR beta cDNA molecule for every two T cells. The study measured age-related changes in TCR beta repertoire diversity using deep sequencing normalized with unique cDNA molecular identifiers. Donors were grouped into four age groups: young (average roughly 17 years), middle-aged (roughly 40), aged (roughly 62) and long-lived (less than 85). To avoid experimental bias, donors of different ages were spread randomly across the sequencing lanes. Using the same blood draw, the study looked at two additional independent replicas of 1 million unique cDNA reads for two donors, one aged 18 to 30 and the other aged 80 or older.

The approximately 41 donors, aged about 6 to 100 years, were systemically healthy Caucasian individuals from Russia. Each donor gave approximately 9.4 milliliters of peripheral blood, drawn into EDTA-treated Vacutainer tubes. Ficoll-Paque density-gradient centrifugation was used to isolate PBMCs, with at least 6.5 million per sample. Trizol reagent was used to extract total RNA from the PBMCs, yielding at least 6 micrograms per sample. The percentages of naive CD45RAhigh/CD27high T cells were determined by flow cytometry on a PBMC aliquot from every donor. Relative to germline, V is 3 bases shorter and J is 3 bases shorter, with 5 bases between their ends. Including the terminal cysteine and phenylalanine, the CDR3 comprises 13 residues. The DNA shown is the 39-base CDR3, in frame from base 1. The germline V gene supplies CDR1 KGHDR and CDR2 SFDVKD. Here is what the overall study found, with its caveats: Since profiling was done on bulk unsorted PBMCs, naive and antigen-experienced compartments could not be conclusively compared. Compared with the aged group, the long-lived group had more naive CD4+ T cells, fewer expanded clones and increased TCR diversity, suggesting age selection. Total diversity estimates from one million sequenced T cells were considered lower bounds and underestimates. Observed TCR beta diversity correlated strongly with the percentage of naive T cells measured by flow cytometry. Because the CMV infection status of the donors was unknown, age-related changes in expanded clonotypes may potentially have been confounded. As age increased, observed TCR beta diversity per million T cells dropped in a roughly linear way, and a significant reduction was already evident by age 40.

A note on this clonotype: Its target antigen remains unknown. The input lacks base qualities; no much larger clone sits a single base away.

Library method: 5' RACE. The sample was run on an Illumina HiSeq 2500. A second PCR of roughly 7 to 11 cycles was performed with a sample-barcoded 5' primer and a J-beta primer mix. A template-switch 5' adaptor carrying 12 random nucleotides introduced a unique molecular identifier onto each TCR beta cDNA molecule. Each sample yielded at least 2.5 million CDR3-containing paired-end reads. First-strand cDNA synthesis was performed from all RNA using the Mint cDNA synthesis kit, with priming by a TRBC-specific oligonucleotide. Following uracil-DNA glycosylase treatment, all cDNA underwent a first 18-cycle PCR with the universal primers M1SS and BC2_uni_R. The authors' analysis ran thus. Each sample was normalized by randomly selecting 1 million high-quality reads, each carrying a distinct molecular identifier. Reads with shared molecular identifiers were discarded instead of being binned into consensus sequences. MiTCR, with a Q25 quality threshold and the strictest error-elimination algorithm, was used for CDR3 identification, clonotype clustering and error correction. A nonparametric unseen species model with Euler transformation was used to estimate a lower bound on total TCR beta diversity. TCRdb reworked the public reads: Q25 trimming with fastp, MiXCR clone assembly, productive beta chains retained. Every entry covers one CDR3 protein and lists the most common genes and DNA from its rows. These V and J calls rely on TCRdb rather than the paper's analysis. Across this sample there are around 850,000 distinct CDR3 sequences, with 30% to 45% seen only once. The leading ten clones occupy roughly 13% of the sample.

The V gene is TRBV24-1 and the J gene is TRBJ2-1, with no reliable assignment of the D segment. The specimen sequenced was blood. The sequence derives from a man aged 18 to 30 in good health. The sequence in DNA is TGTGCCACCAGTGATCCCCACTACAATGAGCAGTTCTTC. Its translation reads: CATSDPHYNEQFF.